This T cell receptor beta chain was captured in a study of metastatic and nonmetastatic thyroid tumors. TCRdb re-analyzed the PCR reads using MiXCR. Of 20,000 to 25,000 clones listed, around a third were seen once; the top ten hold 11% to 15%. V shed 1 base and J 7 bases; nucleotides not matched to a gene: 7. This CDR3 has 14 amino acids. CDR1 and CDR2 (germline): DFQATT, SNEGSKA (reference sequence). No treatment had been given to any patient before thyroid surgery. The table lists this clone with a few counts. This TCR was recovered from a female donor with papillary thyroid cancer or a benign thyroid nodule (not recorded which). Some clones in this sample may be carry-over from other donors' samples. Sequenced: blood. V gene TRBV20-1 combines with J gene TRBJ2-7; 10 bases fit TRBD2. The CDR3 loop is CSARVAGGMGEQYF. CDR3 DNA sequence: TGCAGTGCTAGAGTAGCGGGAGGAATGGGGGAGCAGTACTTC.